These T cell receptor beta chains were read from a single sample in a study of CD8 T cells in ankylosing spondylitis. TCRdb processed the 5' RACE reads anew with MiXCR; each CDR3 protein has one entry. The sample contains about 360,000 distinct CDR3 sequences, 20% of which appear only once. Input material: blood, either unsorted or a sorted T cell fraction (not recorded which). The receptors come from a male donor with ankylosing spondylitis or in good health (not recorded which). Each CDR3 is given with its conserved first and last residue. A D gene is named only where the DNA matches it firmly.

V gene	D gene	J gene	CDR3 protein
TRBV5-4	TRBD2	TRBJ2-3	CASSRGGRGDTQYF
TRBV9	TRBD1	TRBJ2-1	CASNEAGGSNEQFF
TRBV28	NA	TRBJ2-5	CASSSRGWETQYF
TRBV7-9	NA	TRBJ2-3	CASMGPQREIPTDTQYF
TRBV12-3/TRBV12-4	NA	TRBJ2-7	CASSLETATYEQYF
TRBV15	TRBD2	TRBJ2-1	CATSRDLRGTSAYNEQFF
TRBV7-9	TRBD2	TRBJ2-1	CASSSPRGAVNNEQFF
TRBV11-2	TRBD1	TRBJ2-5	CASSLERSTGGETQYF
TRBV4-1	NA	TRBJ2-7	CASSQVDLYEQYF
TRBV12-3/TRBV12-4	NA	TRBJ1-4	CASSLGGPMDSEKLFF
TRBV29-1	NA	TRBJ2-1	CSVLGSYNEQFF
TRBV3-1	TRBD1	TRBJ1-6	CASSQGSRGGQSWNSPLHF
TRBV5-1	TRBD1	TRBJ2-7	CASSLEGGREIYEQYF
TRBV7-9	NA	TRBJ2-1	CASSSLPGSSDNEQFF
TRBV15	NA	TRBJ2-1	CATSRDRVPTGNEQFF
TRBV9	NA	TRBJ2-7	CASSAWDGDEQYF
TRBV12-3/TRBV12-4	NA	TRBJ1-1	CASSLYGTPKMNTEAFF
TRBV2	TRBD1	TRBJ2-2	CASSDTRTGGTGELFF
TRBV25-1	NA	TRBJ2-2	CASSVSYTGELFF
TRBV4-1	TRBD1	TRBJ2-7	CASSLNRDRLYEQYF
TRBV29-1	TRBD1	TRBJ2-7	CSVETPGQGYEQYF
TRBV11-1	TRBD1	TRBJ2-3	CASSHNTGRDRGEDTQYF
TRBV4-1	TRBD2	TRBJ2-1	CASSQERSSGNNEQFF
TRBV29-1	NA	TRBJ2-2	CSVVLDPNTGELFF
TRBV29-1	NA	TRBJ2-5	CSVDGQGEETQYF
TRBV29-1	NA	TRBJ2-5	CSVGLEGPGETQYF
TRBV29-1	TRBD1	TRBJ2-3	CSVPYYAQGAVRKDTQYF
TRBV7-9	NA	TRBJ2-7	CASSKTTGSYEQYF
TRBV6-1	NA	TRBJ2-3	CASRTDREADTQYF
TRBV12-3/TRBV12-4	NA	TRBJ2-1	CASSSFGAVRYNEQFF
TRBV20-1	TRBD2	TRBJ2-1	CSAIPLAGISNEQFF
TRBV24-1	TRBD1	TRBJ2-1	CATRPGQGAGEQFF
TRBV7-9	NA	TRBJ1-2	CARTLFLRGYTF
TRBV5-5	NA	TRBJ2-7	CASSGVGGTYEQYF
TRBV12-3/TRBV12-4	NA	TRBJ2-6	CAGKSGANVLTF
TRBV3-1	NA	TRBJ2-7	CASSQEGAAQYF
TRBV20-1	TRBD1	TRBJ2-3	CSARATGTDTQYF
TRBV12-3/TRBV12-4	TRBD2	TRBJ2-7	CASSFRGGGIEQYF
TRBV30	TRBD2	TRBJ2-3	CAWSHSPSSGGTDTQYF
TRBV3-1	NA	TRBJ2-3	CASSQPEMADTQYF
TRBV20-1	TRBD1	TRBJ2-5	CSAPTSGQGLYQETQYF
TRBV20-1	NA	TRBJ2-7	CSARDSYEQYF
TRBV15	NA	TRBJ2-7	CATSRLRVGGELGEQYF
TRBV20-1	NA	TRBJ1-1	CSARTVQNTEAFF
TRBV5-1	TRBD2	TRBJ2-5	CASSLVRLADNILQETQYF
TRBV6-1	TRBD2	TRBJ2-5	CASSPKSGLAGEETQYF
TRBV29-1	NA	TRBJ2-2	CSASGTTTSANTGELFF
TRBV20-1	NA	TRBJ1-2	CSASPRGYGYTF
TRBV29-1	NA	TRBJ2-5	CSVEGEGETQYF